This T cell receptor (beta chain) was profiled in a study of cytotoxic CD8 clonotypes in ibrutinib-treated CLL. About the study: Within the patient group, 11 were relapsed/refractory and about 15 treatment-naive, and approximately 17 were IGHV unmutated. Sample averages reached around 270,000 productive templates and 80,000 to 100,000 productive rearrangements.

The V gene's germline CDR1 is LNHNV and CDR2 YYDKDF (reference sequence). The CDR3 spans 15 residues. V was trimmed by 5 bases and J by 1 base, leaving 12 bases between them. In regard to this clone: Antigen unknown.

Clones were sequenced by immunoSEQ multiplex PCR, and TCRdb holds only the in-frame ones, with some missing. The top ten clones hold more than 20% of a sample with thousands of clones, more than 70% of them seen once. Points from the study as a whole: Baseline clonality was higher than in age-matched healthy donors and moved in step with circulating CD8+ T-cell counts. There were few public clonotypes, and on treatment they contracted or stayed stable.

V is TRBV15 and J is TRBJ2-1; D tentatively fits TRBD1 or TRBD2 (6 bases each). This sample comprised PBMCs, obtained before ibrutinib treatment. The sequence was collected from a human donor with chronic lymphocytic leukemia. In DNA, the CDR3 is TGTGCCACCAGCCGCGGGACACGTTCCTACAATGAGCAGTTCTTC. Translation gives CATSRGTRSYNEQFF.